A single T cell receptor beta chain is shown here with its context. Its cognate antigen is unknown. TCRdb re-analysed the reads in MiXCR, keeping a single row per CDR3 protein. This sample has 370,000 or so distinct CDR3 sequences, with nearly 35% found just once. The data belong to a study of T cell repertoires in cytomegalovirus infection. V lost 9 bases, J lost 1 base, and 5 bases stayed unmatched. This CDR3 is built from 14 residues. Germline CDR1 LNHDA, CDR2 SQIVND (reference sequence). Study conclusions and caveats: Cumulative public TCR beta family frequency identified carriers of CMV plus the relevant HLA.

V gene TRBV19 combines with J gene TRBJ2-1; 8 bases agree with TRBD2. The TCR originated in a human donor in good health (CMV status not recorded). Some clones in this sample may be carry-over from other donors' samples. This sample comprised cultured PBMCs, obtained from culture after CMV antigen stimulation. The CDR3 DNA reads TGTGCCAGCGGGACTAGAATTTCCTACAATGAGCAGTTCTTC. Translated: CASGTRISYNEQFF.